This is a list of T cell receptor beta chains from one sample in a study of control samples from healthy donors and cancer patients. Assay used: immunoSEQ multiplex PCR; TCRdb lists only in-frame clones, some missing. The sample has 75,000 or so clones; roughly 87% are singletons. Sequences were obtained from PBMCs. These receptors originate from a man aged 55-75 years with colorectal cancer. CDR3s include the opening cysteine and the closing phenylalanine or tryptophan. Each record gives: V gene, CDR3 protein.

V: TRBV3-1/TRBV3-2; CDR3: CASSLQGLEAFF
V: TRBV7-2; CDR3: CASSLGLVGGPYYTDTQYF
V: TRBV29-1; CDR3: CSVGGGQGQVLNYGYTF
V: TRBV10-3; CDR3: CAISDISGASYEQYF
V: TRBV30; CDR3: CAWSQGAGEKLFF
V: TRBV5-6; CDR3: CASSLGRGRGWQFF
V: TRBV27; CDR3: CASSLVGQGAAEQYF
V: TRBV7-9; CDR3: CASSQGRSGTEAFF
V: TRBV27; CDR3: CASRLSGSYEQYF
V: TRBV19; CDR3: CASSSDTSSYNEQFF
V: TRBV2; CDR3: CASSGGRDRGGETQYF
V: TRBV6-5; CDR3: CASPPGTGIYEQYF
V: TRBV7-3; CDR3: CASSLSLGDQQYF
V: TRBV5-4; CDR3: CASSLGPTGELFF
V: TRBV2; CDR3: CASSEEAVGNTIYF
V: TRBV25-1; CDR3: CASTPPGTANYGYTF
V: TRBV11-3; CDR3: CASSSPTRKLFF
V: TRBV29-1; CDR3: CSVVASGDQTQYF
V: TRBV7-2; CDR3: CASSFQATTGELFF
V: TRBV29-1; CDR3: CSARGTSGGTDTQYF
V: TRBV7-2; CDR3: CASSLRRQGDGYTF
V: TRBV29-1; CDR3: CSVEAGSNQPQHF
V: TRBV29-1; CDR3: CSVAARDSYGYTF
V: TRBV9; CDR3: CASSVEEGGYEQYF
V: TRBV10-3; CDR3: CAISGDRIGTEAFF
V: TRBV19; CDR3: CASSMGTRGHQVVAFF
V: TRBV18; CDR3: CASSPRTISTDTQYF
V: TRBV2; CDR3: CASSEEGETQYF
V: TRBV6-5; CDR3: CASMEGGPKSAFF
V: TRBV9; CDR3: CASSVEGTSYEQYF
V: TRBV7-8; CDR3: CASSLDEARGYEQYF
V: TRBV9; CDR3: CASSRRVDGANEKLFF
V: TRBV11-3; CDR3: CASSRDRATHEQYF